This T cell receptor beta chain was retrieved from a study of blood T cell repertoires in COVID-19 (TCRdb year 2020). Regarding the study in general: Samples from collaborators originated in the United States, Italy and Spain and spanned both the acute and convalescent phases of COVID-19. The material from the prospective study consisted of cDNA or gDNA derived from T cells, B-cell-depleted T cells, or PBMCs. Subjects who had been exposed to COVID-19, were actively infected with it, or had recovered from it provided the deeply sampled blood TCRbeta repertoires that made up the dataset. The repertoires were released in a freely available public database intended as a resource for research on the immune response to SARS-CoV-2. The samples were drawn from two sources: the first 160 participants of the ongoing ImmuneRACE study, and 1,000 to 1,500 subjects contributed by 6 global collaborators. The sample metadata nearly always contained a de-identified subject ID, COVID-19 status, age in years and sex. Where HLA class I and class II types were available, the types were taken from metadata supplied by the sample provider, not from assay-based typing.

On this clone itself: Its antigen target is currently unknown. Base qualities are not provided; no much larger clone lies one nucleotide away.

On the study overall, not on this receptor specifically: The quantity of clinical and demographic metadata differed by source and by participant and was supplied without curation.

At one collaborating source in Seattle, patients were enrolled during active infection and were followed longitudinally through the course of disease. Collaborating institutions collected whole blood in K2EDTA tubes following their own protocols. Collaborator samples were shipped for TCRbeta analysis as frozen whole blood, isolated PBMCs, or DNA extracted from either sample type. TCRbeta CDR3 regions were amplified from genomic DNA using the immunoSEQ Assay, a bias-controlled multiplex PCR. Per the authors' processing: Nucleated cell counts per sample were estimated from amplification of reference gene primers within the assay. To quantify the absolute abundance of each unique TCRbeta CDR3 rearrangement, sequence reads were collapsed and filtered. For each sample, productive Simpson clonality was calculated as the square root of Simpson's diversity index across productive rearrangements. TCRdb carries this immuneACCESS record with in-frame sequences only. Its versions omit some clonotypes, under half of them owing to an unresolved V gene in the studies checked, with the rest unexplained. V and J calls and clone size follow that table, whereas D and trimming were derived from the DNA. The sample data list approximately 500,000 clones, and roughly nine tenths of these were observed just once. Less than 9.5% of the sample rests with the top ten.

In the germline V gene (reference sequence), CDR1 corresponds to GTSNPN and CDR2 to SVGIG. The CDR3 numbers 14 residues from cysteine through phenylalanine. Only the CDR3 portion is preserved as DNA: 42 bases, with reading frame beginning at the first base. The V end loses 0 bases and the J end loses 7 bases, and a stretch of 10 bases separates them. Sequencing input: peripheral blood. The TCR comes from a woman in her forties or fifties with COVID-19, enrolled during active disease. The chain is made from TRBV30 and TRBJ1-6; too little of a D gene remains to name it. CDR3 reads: CAWSVREANSPLHF. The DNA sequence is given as TGTGCCTGGAGTGTACGGGAGGCCAATTCACCCCTCCACTTT.